These 2 T cell receptor beta chains originate from one sample sequenced in a study of molecular identifiers for immune sequencing clone quantification. TCRdb re-analysed the PCR reads in MiXCR, keeping a single row per CDR3 protein. This sample has 70,000 to 95,000 distinct CDR3 sequences; roughly 20% occur once, and the top ten carry around 0.8%. The source material was naive CD8+ T cells from blood, with Jurkat cell RNA spiked in. Regarding subset: FACS-sorted CD8+CD4-CCR7+CD45RA+ naive T cells. The receptors were gathered from a human donor in good health. Some libraries in this study had Jurkat cell RNA spiked in.

This rearrangement joins TRBV27 to TRBJ2-7; possibly TRBD1 or TRBD2 for D (5 bases each). Germline loops: CDR1 MNHEY, CDR2 SMNVEV (reference sequence). The CDR3 covers 14 residues. V lost 3 bases and J 2 bases, leaving 11 bases between the germline ends. CDR3 sequence reads: CASSLSGSPYEQYF. CDR3 nucleotides: TGTGCCAGCAGTTTGTCAGGGAGCCCCTACGAGCAGTACTTC.

This clonotype was counted many times. This chain links TRBV6-5 with TRBJ2-2; D unclear. CDR1 and CDR2 (germline): MNHEY, SVGAGI. V was cut by 9 bases and J by 6 bases, with 17 bases left in between. The CDR3 is 14 amino acids. CDR3 residues: CASSNRVGPGELFF. The CDR3 DNA is TGTGCCAGTTCCAATCGCGTAGGACCCGGGGAGCTGTTTTTT.